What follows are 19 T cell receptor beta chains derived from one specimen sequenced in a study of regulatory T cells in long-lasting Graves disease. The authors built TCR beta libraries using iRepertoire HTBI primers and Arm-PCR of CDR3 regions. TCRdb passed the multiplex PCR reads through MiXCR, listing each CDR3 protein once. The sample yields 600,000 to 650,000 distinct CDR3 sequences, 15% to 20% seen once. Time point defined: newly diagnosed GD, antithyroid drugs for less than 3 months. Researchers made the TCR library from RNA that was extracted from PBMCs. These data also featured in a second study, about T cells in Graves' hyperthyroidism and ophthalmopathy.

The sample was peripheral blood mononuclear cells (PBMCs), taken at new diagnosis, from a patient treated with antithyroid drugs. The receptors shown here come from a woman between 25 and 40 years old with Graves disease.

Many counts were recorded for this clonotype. The CDR3 DNA is TGTGCCAGCAGTTTGAGGACAGGCGTAGAGACCCAGTACTTC. Protein product: CASSLRTGVETQYF. The V and J genes are TRBV28 and TRBJ2-5, with 7 bases matching TRBD1. This CDR3 spans 14 amino acids. CDR1 MDHEN and CDR2 SYDVKM come from the germline V gene. Trimming at V came to 3 bases and at J to 4 bases, leaving 5 bases not matched to a gene. Full variable domain (rest looked up from reference TRBV28 and TRBJ2-5): DVKVTQSSRYLVKRTGEKVFLECVQDMDHENMFWYRQDPGLGLRLIYFSYDVKMKEKGDIPEGYSVSREKKERFSLILESASTNQTSMYLCASSLRTGVETQYFGPGTRLLVL.

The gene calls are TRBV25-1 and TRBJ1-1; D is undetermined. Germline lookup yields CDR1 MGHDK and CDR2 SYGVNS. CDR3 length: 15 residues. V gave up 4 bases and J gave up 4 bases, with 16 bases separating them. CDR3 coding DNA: TGTGCCAGCAGTGCTCCATACGGAGGAGGCACTGAAGCTTTCTTT. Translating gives CASSAPYGGGTEAFF. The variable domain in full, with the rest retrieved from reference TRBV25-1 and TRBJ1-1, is EADIYQTPRYLVIGTGKKITLECSQTMGHDKMYWYQQDPGMELHLIHYSYGVNSTEKGDLSSESTVSRIRTEHFPLTLESARPSHTSQYLCASSAPYGGGTEAFFGQGTRLTVV.

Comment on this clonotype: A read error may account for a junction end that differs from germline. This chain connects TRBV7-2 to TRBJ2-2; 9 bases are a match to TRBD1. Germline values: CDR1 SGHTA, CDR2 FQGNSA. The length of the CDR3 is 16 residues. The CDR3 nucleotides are TGTGCCAGCGGCTTATCGTGGGACAGGGTCACCGGGGAGCTGTTTTTT. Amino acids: CASGLSWDRVTGELFF.

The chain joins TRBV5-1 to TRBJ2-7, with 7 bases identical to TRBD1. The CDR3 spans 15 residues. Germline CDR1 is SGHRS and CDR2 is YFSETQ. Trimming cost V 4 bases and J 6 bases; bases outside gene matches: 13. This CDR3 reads CASSIQGGSGGEQYF. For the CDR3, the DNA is TGCGCCAGCAGCATCCAAGGGGGCAGTGGTGGCGAGCAGTACTTC. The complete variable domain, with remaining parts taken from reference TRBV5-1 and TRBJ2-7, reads KAGVTQTPRYLIKTRGQQVTLSCSPISGHRSVSWYQQTPGQGLQFLFEYFSETQRNKGNFPGRFSGRQFSNSRSEMNVSTLELGDSALYLCASSIQGGSGGEQYFGPGTRLTVT.

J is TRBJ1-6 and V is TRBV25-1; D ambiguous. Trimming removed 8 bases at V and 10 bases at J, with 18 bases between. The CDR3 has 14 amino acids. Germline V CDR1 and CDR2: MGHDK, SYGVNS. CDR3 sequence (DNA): TGTGCCAGCCGGAGGGAGGCCCGTGGATCACCCCTCCACTTT. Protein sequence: CASRREARGSPLHF.

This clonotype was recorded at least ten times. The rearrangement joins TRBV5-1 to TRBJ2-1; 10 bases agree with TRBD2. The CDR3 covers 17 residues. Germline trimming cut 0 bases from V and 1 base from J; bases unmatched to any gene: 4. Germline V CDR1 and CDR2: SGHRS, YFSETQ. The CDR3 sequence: CASSLDSGRGSYNEQFF. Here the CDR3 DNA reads TGCGCCAGCAGCTTGGACAGCGGGAGGGGGTCCTACAATGAGCAGTTCTTC.

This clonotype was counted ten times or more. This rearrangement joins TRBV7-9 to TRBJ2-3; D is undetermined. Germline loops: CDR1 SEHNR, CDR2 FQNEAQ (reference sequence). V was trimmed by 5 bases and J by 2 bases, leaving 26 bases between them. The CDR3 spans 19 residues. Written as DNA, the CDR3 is TGTGCCAGCAGCCCCTCCGTCGGTCGACTTACACGAAACACAGATACGCAGTATTTT. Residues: CASSPSVGRLTRNTDTQYF.

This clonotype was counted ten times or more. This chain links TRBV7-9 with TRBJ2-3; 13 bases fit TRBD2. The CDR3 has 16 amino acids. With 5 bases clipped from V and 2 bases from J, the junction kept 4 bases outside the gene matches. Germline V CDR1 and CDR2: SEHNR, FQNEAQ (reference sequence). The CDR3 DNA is TGTGCCAGCAGCCCTGGACTAGCGGGAGTCACAGATACGCAGTATTTT. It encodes CASSPGLAGVTDTQYF.

This CDR3 is CASLVGNTIYF. The CDR3 DNA sequence: TGTGCCAGCTTGGTCGGAAACACCATATATTTT. The chain employs TRBV2 and TRBJ1-3, with D unresolved. This CDR3 region has 11 residues. The V end was cut by 8 bases, the J end by 4 bases, with 6 bases between. Germline lookup yields CDR1 SNHLY and CDR2 FYNNEI.

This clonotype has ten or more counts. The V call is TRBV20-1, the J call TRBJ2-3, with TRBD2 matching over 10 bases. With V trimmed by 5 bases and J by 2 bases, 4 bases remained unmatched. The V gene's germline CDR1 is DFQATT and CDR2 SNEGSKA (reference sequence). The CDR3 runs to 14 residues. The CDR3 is CSAQLAGDTDTQYF. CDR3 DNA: TGCAGTGCTCAGCTAGCGGGAGACACAGATACGCAGTATTTT.

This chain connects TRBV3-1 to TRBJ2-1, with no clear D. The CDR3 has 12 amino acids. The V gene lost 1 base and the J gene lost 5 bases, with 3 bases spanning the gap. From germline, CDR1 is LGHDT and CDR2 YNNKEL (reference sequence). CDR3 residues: CASSQVNNEQFF. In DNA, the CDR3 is TGTGCCAGCAGCCAAGTGAACAATGAGCAGTTCTTC.

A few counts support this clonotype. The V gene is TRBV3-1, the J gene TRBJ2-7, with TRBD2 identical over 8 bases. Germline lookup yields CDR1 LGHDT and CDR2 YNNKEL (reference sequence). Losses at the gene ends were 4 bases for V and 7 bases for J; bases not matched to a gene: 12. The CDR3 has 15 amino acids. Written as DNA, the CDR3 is TGTGCCAGCAGCCCAAGCTTAGCGGGAACGGGTGAGCAGTACTTC. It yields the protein CASSPSLAGTGEQYF.

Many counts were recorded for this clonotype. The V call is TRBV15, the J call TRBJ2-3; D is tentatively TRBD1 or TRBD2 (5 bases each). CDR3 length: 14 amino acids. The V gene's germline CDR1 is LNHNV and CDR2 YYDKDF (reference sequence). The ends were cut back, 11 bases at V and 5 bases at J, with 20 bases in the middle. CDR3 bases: TGTGCCGTCAGGAATCCGGGACGGGTAGATACGCAGTATTTT. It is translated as CAVRNPGRVDTQYF.

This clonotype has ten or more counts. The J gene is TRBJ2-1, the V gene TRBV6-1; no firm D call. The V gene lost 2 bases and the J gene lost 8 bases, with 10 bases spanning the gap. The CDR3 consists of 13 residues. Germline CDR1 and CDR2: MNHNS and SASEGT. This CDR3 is CASSEPVRHEQFF. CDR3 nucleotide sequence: TGTGCCAGCAGTGAACCTGTGAGGCATGAGCAGTTCTTC.

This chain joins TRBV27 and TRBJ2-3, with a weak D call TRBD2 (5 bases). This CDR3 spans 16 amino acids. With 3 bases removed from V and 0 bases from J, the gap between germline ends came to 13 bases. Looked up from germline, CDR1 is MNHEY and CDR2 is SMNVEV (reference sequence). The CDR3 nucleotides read TGTGCCAGCAGTTTCCCCTCGGGCGGGAGCACAGATACGCAGTATTTT. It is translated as CASSFPSGGSTDTQYF.

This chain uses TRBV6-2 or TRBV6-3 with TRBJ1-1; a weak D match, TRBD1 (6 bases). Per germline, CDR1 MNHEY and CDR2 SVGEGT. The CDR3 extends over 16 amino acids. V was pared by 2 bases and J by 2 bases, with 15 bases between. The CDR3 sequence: CASSYHRDTLNTEAFF. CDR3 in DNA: TGTGCCAGCAGTTACCACCGGGACACCTTAAACACTGAAGCTTTCTTT.

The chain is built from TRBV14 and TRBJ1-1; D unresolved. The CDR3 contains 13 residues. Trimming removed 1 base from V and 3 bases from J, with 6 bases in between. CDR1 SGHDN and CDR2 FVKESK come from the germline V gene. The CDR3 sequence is CASSQVGYTEAFF. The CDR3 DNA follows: TGTGCCAGCAGCCAAGTGGGATACACTGAAGCTTTCTTT.

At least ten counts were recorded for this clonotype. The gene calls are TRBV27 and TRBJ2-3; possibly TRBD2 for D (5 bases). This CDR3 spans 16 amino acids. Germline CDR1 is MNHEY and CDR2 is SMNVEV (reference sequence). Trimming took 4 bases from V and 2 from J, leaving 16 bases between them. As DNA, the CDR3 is TGTGCCAGCAGTTATTACGGCGGGCACTTCACAGATACGCAGTATTTT. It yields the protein CASSYYGGHFTDTQYF.

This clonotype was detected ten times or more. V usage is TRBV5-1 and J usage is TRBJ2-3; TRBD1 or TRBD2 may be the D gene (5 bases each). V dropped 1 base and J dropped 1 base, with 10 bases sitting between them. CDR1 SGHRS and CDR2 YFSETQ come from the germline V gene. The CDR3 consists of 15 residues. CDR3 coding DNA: TGCGCCAGCAGCTTGTGGGGGACCCGCACAGATACGCAGTATTTT. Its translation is CASSLWGTRTDTQYF.